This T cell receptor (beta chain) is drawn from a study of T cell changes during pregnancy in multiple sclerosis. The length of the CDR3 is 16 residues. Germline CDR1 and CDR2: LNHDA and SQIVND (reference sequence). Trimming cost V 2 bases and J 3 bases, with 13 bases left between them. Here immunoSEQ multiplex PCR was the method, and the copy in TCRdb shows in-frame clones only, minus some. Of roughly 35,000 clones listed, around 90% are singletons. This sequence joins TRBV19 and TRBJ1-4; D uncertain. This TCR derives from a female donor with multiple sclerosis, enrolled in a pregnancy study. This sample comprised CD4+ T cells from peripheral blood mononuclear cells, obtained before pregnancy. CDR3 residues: CASSISVVSSNEKLFF. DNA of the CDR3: TGTGCCAGTAGTATATCGGTGGTGTCCTCTAATGAAAAACTGTTTTTT.